A single sample gave rise to the 28 T cell receptor beta chains below, sequenced in a study of T cell responses to AZD1222 COVID-19 vaccine. Sequenced by immunoSEQ multiplex PCR; TCRdb stores in-frame clones only, minus some. This table holds 170,000 or so clones, approximately 93% found once. The specimen comprised peripheral blood, sampled on day 0 of AZD1222 vaccination. These receptors were taken from an adult in good health.

The genes are TRBV15 and TRBJ1-1; D gene unclear. This CDR3 has 17 residues. The germline gives CDR1 LNHNV, CDR2 YYDKDF (reference sequence). Deletions cut 1 base from V and 4 bases from J, with 19 bases between. In nucleotides, the CDR3 is TGTGCCACCAGCAGAGGGGCCTGGGCACCCATAATCACTGAAGCTTTCTTT. It translates to CATSRGAWAPIITEAFF.

The chain links TRBV5-1 to TRBJ1-2, with D tentatively TRBD1 (6 bases). The CDR3 is 17 residues long. The germline V gene has CDR1 SGHRS and CDR2 YFSETQ. Trimming cost V 0 bases and J 3 bases, with 18 bases left between them. For the CDR3, the DNA is TGCGCCAGCAGCTTGGAACACGGGGGGCGCGAATACTATGGCTACACCTTC. This translates into CASSLEHGGREYYGYTF.

The rearrangement uses TRBV12-5 and TRBJ1-1, with a tentative D call TRBD1 (5 bases). CDR3 length equals 16 residues. Germline V gives CDR1 LGHNT, CDR2 FRNRAP. Trimming shortened V by 0 bases and J by 4 bases, and 15 bases separated the two germline ends. The CDR3 loop is CASGLVLGVRATEAFF. CDR3 coding DNA: TGTGCTAGTGGTTTGGTACTGGGGGTCCGGGCCACTGAAGCTTTCTTT.

The V call is TRBV7-2, the J call TRBJ2-3; D might be TRBD2 (5 bases). The CDR3 spans 13 residues. From germline, CDR1 is SGHTA and CDR2 FQGNSA. V lost 6 bases, J lost 1 base, and 8 bases lay in between. CDR3 nucleotide sequence: TGTGCCAGCAGGGACGGGGGCACAGATACGCAGTATTTT. Protein sequence: CASRDGGTDTQYF.

This rearrangement joins TRBV12-3 or TRBV12-4 to TRBJ1-5, with D unclear. The length of the CDR3 is 13 residues. V was clipped by 4 bases and J by 11 bases, with 15 bases between them. The CDR3 sequence is CASSSTRIRAQHF. The DNA of the CDR3 is TGTGCCAGCAGTTCGACCCGTATTCGGGCCCAGCATTTT.

J is TRBJ2-5 and V is TRBV4-2, with D possibly TRBD2 on 6 matching bases. Per germline, CDR1 LGHNA and CDR2 YNFKEQ. The CDR3 covers 17 residues. Trimming shortened V by 0 bases and J by 2 bases, and 16 bases separated the two germline ends. Here the CDR3 reads CASSQEGVAERQETQYF. DNA for the CDR3: TGTGCCAGCAGCCAAGAAGGGGTAGCGGAGAGACAAGAGACCCAGTACTTC.

This rearrangement joins TRBV2 to TRBJ1-2; a weak D match, TRBD1 (5 bases). CDR3 length equals 15 residues. Germline CDR1 is SNHLY and CDR2 is FYNNEI. Trimming pared 1 base from V and 3 bases from J, leaving 12 bases between. CDR3 DNA: TGTGCCAGCAGTGAAGTGGGGTGGGGACACTATGGCTACACCTTC. It encodes CASSEVGWGHYGYTF.

The J gene is TRBJ1-5, the V gene TRBV4-1, with D possibly being TRBD1 (5 bases). Germline values: CDR1 MGHRA, CDR2 YSYEKL. Between the trimmed V and J ends, which lost 7 bases and 5 bases, there was a span of 15 bases. The CDR3 is made up of 14 amino acids. CDR3 nucleotide sequence: TGCGCCAGCACACCAGGGCCAAGGGATCAGCCCCAGCATTTT. Translating gives CASTPGPRDQPQHF.

In the case of this clone: Other DNA variants within this sample encode the same CDR3. V is TRBV30 and J is TRBJ1-4; D is possibly TRBD1 (5 bases). Trimming took off 0 bases at V and 3 bases at J, with 8 bases between the two ends. Per germline, CDR1 GTSNPN and CDR2 SVGIG (reference sequence). CDR3 length equals 14 residues. The CDR3 region has the DNA TGTGCCTGGAGTGTCCAGGGCTCTAATGAAAAACTGTTTTTT. This translates into CAWSVQGSNEKLFF.

V gene TRBV7-2 combines with J gene TRBJ1-2, with a possible D match to TRBD1 (5 bases). Trimming pared 1 base from V and 0 bases from J, leaving 6 bases between. Germline CDR1 and CDR2: SGHTA and FQGNSA. The CDR3 has 14 residues. The CDR3 region has the DNA TGTGCCAGCAGCTTAGTCAGGGCTAACTATGGCTACACCTTC. It codes for CASSLVRANYGYTF.

The chain links TRBV5-1 to TRBJ2-5; 7 bases match TRBD1. The germline gives CDR1 SGHRS, CDR2 YFSETQ. V was clipped by 1 base and J by 5 bases; unmatched bases: 8. The CDR3 is made up of 15 amino acids. In DNA, the CDR3 is TGCGCCAGCAGCTTGACACAGGGGATTGGGGAGACCCAGTACTTC. This encodes CASSLTQGIGETQYF. The variable domain in full, completed from reference TRBV5-1 and TRBJ2-5, reads KAGVTQTPRYLIKTRGQQVTLSCSPISGHRSVSWYQQTPGQGLQFLFEYFSETQRNKGNFPGRFSGRQFSNSRSEMNVSTLELGDSALYLCASSLTQGIGETQYFGPGTRLLVL.

This clone was detected once. This chain connects TRBV4-3 to TRBJ2-3; possibly TRBD1 for D (6 bases). This CDR3 comprises 18 residues. Germline lookup yields CDR1 LGHNA and CDR2 YSLEER. The V end was cut by 0 bases, the J end by 3 bases, with 19 bases between. CDR3 nucleotide sequence: TGCGCCAGCAGCCAAGAAAAGGCTCCCCTAGGGGGTACAGATACGCAGTATTTT. Encoded protein: CASSQEKAPLGGTDTQYF.

This sequence joins TRBV5-5 and TRBJ2-2; D may be TRBD1 (5 bases). CDR3 size: 13 residues. From germline, CDR1 is SGHKS and CDR2 YYEKEE (reference sequence). Trimming took 9 bases from V and 1 from J, leaving 10 bases between them. The CDR3 DNA sequence: TGTGCCACCGTGGACATGAACACCGGGGAGCTGTTTTTT. It codes for CATVDMNTGELFF.

The rearrangement joins TRBV5-5 to TRBJ1-2; TRBD1 aligns across 7 bases. In germline, CDR1 is SGHKS, CDR2 YYEKEE (reference sequence). Unmatched junction bases numbered 6, after V lost 0 bases and J lost 4 bases. This CDR3 is 15 amino acids long. Written as DNA, the CDR3 is TGTGCCAGCAGCTTGGGACAGGGCGGTGGCTATGGCTACACCTTC. Protein sequence: CASSLGQGGGYGYTF. Variable domain in full (rest from reference TRBV5-5 and TRBJ1-2): DAGVTQSPTHLIKTRGQQVTLRCSPISGHKSVSWYQQVLGQGPQFIFQYYEKEERGRGNFPDRFSARQFPNYSSELNVNALLLGDSALYLCASSLGQGGGYGYTFGSGTRLTVV.

This chain connects TRBV3-1 (or the pseudogene TRBV3-2) to TRBJ2-6, with D unresolved. The CDR3 is 15 residues long. Per germline, CDR1 LGHDT and CDR2 YNNKEL (reference sequence). V lost 2 bases and J 0 bases, leaving 5 bases between the germline ends. The CDR3 DNA reads TGTGCCAGCAGCCAAAAATACTCTGGGGCCAACGTCCTGACTTTC. Translation: CASSQKYSGANVLTF.

The chain couples TRBV2 to TRBJ1-1; 7 bases agree with TRBD1. Germline values: CDR1 SNHLY, CDR2 FYNNEI. V shed 4 bases and J 8 bases; nucleotides not matched to a gene: 7. CDR3 length: 13 amino acids. CDR3 coding DNA: TGTGCCAGCAGTGTACAGGGGATTTCGGAAGCTTTCTTT. This codes for CASSVQGISEAFF.

The V gene is TRBV18, the J gene TRBJ1-4, with 10 bases fitting TRBD1. The CDR3 runs 20 residues. V was clipped by 3 bases and J by 0 bases; unmatched bases: 13. Germline V lookup: CDR1 KGHSH, CDR2 LQKENI. CDR3 protein: CASSPRTGGVSSATNEKLFF. DNA for the CDR3: TGTGCCAGCTCACCTCGGACAGGGGGTGTCTCATCTGCAACTAATGAAAAACTGTTTTTT.

V and J are TRBV27 and TRBJ2-7, with 7 bases aligning to TRBD2. Germline values: CDR1 MNHEY, CDR2 SMNVEV (reference sequence). The CDR3 runs 14 residues. The ends lost 6 bases at V and 7 bases at J; junction bases unmatched: 12. The CDR3 loop is CASRGLDPAGEQYF. CDR3 in DNA: TGTGCCAGCAGAGGACTAGACCCCGCGGGAGAGCAGTACTTC.

This clone was picked up one time. The J gene is TRBJ2-3, the V gene TRBV10-1, with D possibly being TRBD1 or TRBD2 (6 bases each). Germline V CDR1 and CDR2: WNHNN, SYGVQD (reference sequence). V was clipped by 3 bases and J by 4 bases, with 20 bases between them. The CDR3 is made up of 17 amino acids. CDR3 loop: CASSDGPRQEGSDTQYF. The CDR3 bases are TGCGCCAGCAGTGATGGACCACGACAGGAGGGATCAGATACGCAGTATTTT.

The gene calls are TRBV18 and TRBJ2-3; D remains ambiguous. This CDR3 is 13 amino acids long. The V end lost 3 bases, the J end lost 2 bases, and 6 bases lay between the germline ends. From germline, CDR1 is KGHSH and CDR2 LQKENI. CDR3 residues: CASSPINTDTQYF. Here the CDR3 DNA reads TGTGCCAGCTCACCGATAAACACAGATACGCAGTATTTT. Filled out from reference TRBV18 and TRBJ2-3, the complete variable domain reads NAGVMQNPRHLVRRRGQEARLRCSPMKGHSHVYWYRQLPEEGLKFMVYLQKENIIDESGMPKERFSAEFPKEGPSILRIQQVVRGDSAAYFCASSPINTDTQYFGPGTRLTVL.

This chain connects TRBV18 to TRBJ1-1, with 7 positions matching TRBD1. Unmatched junction bases numbered 9, after V lost 4 bases and J lost 1 base. Germline V gene data show CDR1 as KGHSH and CDR2 as LQKENI. This CDR3 has 16 residues. The CDR3 sequence is CASSRQTDRWNTEAFF. In DNA, the CDR3 is TGTGCCAGCTCACGACAAACGGACAGGTGGAACACTGAAGCTTTCTTT.

The chain has TRBV5-6 and TRBJ2-5; 11 nucleotides align to TRBD2. The CDR3 extends over 16 amino acids. V dropped 5 bases and J dropped 5; count of bases not matched to a gene: 11. From germline, CDR1 is SGHDT and CDR2 YYEEEE. CDR3 bases: TGTGCCAGCAGAGAGAATGTAGCGGGGGGGGGTGAGACCCAGTACTTC. It specifies CASRENVAGGGETQYF.

V and J are TRBV5-6 and TRBJ2-7; D is uncertain. From germline, CDR1 is SGHDT and CDR2 YYEEEE. V lost 2 bases and J lost 5, with 11 bases in between. This CDR3 comprises 13 residues. CDR3 residues: CASSFTLIDEQYF. In DNA form, the CDR3 reads TGTGCCAGCAGCTTTACCCTAATTGACGAGCAGTACTTC.

V is TRBV4-3 and J is TRBJ1-5; possibly TRBD1 for D (5 bases). Per the germline V gene, CDR1 is LGHNA and CDR2 is YSLEER. The CDR3 length is 16 residues. V lost 0 bases to trimming and J lost 1 base, with 10 bases between them. CDR3 residues: CASSQDLWGSNQPQHF. CDR3 in DNA: TGCGCCAGCAGCCAAGATCTGTGGGGGAGCAATCAGCCCCAGCATTTT.

This chain joins TRBV29-1 and TRBJ1-3; a possible D gene is TRBD1 (5 bases). This CDR3 comprises 13 residues. Germline V lookup: CDR1 SQVTM, CDR2 ANQGSEA. The V gene lost 3 bases and the J gene lost 3 bases, with 9 bases spanning the gap. Written as DNA, the CDR3 is TGCAGCGTTGAGTTTACAGGTGGAAACACCATATATTTT. Translated: CSVEFTGGNTIYF.

The rearrangement links TRBV7-9 to TRBJ1-4; D unresolved. From germline, CDR1 is SEHNR and CDR2 FQNEAQ (reference sequence). Trimming cost V 5 bases and J 4 bases, with 5 bases left between them. This CDR3 has 12 amino acids. CDR3 sequence: CASSLINEKLFF. The CDR3 DNA is TGTGCCAGCAGCCTTATTAATGAAAAACTGTTTTTT.

The DNA of the CDR3 is TGCGCCAGCAGCCCGGTATCCGGCGAGCAGTACTTC. As protein: CASSPVSGEQYF. This rearrangement joins TRBV5-1 to TRBJ2-7; D is uncertain. The CDR3 spans 12 residues. Germline-derived CDR1 and CDR2 are SGHRS and YFSETQ. V was pared by 4 bases and J by 6 bases, with 11 bases between.

V gene TRBV6-1 combines with J gene TRBJ1-5, with TRBD1 as a possible D gene (6 bases). The CDR3 runs to 16 residues. Germline V gene data show CDR1 as MNHNS and CDR2 as SASEGT. V lost 4 bases to trimming and J lost 1 base, with 14 bases between them. CDR3 protein: CASSGRWTASNQPQHF. As DNA, the CDR3 is TGTGCCAGCAGTGGAAGATGGACAGCAAGCAATCAGCCCCAGCATTTT.